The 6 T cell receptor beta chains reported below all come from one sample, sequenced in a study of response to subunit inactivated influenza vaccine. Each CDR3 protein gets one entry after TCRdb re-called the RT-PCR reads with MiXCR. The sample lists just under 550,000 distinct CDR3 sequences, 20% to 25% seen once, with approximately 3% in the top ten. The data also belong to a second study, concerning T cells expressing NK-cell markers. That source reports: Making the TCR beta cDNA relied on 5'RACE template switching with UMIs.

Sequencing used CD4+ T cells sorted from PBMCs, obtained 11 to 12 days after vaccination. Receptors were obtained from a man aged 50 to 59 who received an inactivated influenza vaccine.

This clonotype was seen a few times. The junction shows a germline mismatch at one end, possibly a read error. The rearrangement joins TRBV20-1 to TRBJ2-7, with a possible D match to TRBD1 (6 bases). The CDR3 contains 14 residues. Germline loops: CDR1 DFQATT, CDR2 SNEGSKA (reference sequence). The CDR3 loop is CSANPPGHRPEQCF. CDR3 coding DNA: TGCAGTGCTAACCCTCCGGGACACCGACCGGAGCAGTGCTTC.

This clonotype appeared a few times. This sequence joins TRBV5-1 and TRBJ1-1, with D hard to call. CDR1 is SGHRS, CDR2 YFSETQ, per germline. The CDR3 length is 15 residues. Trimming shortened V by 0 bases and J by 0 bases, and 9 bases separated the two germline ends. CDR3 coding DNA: TGCGCCAGCAGCTTGGATGCGGGGTTGAACACTGAAGCTTTCTTT. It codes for CASSLDAGLNTEAFF.

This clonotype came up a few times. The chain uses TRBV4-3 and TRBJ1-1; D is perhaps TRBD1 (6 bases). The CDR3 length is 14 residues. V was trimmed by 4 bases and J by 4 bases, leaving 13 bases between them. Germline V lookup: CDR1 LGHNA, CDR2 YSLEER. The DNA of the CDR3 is TGCGCCAGCAGCCTGGCGACGACAGGCACTGAAGCTTTCTTT. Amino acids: CASSLATTGTEAFF.

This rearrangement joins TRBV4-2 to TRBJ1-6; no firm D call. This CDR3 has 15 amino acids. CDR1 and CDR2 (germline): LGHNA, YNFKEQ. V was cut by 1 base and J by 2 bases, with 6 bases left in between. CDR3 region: CASSQGQTYNSPLHF. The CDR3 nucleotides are TGTGCCAGCAGCCAAGGACAAACCTATAATTCACCCCTCCACTTT.

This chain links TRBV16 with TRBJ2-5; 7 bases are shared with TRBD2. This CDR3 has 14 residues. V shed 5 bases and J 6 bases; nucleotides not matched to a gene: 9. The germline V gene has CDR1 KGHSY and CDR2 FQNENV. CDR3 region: CASSNNAGVKTQYF. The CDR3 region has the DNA TGTGCCAGCAGCAACAATGCGGGGGTGAAGACCCAGTACTTC.

The CDR3, as DNA: TGTGCCAGCAGCCGAAGCACCACCGGGGAGCTGTTTTTT. This gives the protein CASSRSTTGELFF. V and J are TRBV3-1 and TRBJ2-2; D unresolved. The length of the CDR3 is 13 residues. Trimming left V 4 bases short and J 4 bases short, with 7 bases between. The germline V gene encodes CDR1 LGHDT and CDR2 YNNKEL (reference sequence).